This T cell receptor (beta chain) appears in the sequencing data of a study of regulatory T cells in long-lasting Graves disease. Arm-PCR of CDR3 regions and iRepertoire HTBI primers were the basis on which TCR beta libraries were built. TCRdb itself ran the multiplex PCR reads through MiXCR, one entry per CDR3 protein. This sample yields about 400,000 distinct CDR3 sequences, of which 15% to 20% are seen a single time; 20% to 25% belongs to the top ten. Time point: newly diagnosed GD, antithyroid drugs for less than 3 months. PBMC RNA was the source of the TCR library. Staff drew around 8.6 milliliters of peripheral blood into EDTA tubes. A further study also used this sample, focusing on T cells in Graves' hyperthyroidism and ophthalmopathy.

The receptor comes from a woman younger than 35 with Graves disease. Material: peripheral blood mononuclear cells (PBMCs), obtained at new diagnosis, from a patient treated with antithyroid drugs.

Here the CDR3 reads CASSKDLTGELFF. The CDR3 nucleotides are TGTGCCAGCAGCAAGGACCTGACCGGGGAGCTGTTTTTT. V and J are TRBV12-3 or TRBV12-4 and TRBJ2-2; no definite D call. This CDR3 contains 13 residues. V was pared by 6 bases and J by 5 bases, with 10 bases between.